This TCR beta chain was identified in a study of blood T cell repertoires in COVID-19. On the study more broadly: From T cells, B-cell-depleted T cells, or PBMCs came the material, which was cDNA or gDNA.

Patients from Seattle were sampled longitudinally, starting during active infection. Authors' data handling: Estimation of nucleated cell counts relied on the amplification of reference gene primers. Using immunoSEQ multiplex PCR, the repertoire was profiled, and TCRdb retains in-frame clones only, with some absent. That table is the source of V, J and clone size, and D and trimming were worked out from the DNA. Among some 29,000 clones listed, 70% to 90% were seen once. CDR1 and CDR2 from the germline V gene are LGHNT and FRNRAP. There are 13 residues in the CDR3. Trimming cost V 6 bases and J 6 bases; bases outside gene matches: 3.

Sequencing used peripheral blood. The chain combines TRBV12-5 with TRBJ1-3; 9 bases align to TRBD1. The sequence was obtained from a woman of 80 years or more with COVID-19, enrolled during active disease. The CDR3 nucleotides are TGTGCTAGTGGGCTACAGGGGGCAAACACCATATATTTT. Translating gives CASGLQGANTIYF.